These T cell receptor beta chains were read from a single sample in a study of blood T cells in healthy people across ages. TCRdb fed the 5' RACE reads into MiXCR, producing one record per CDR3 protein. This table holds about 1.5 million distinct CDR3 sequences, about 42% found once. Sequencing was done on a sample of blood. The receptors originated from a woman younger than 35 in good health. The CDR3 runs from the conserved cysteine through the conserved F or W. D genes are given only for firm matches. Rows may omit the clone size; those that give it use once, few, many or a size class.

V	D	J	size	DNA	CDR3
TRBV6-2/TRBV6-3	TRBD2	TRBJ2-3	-	TGTGCCAGCAGTCGCCTGACCGGGACTAGCGAAGCAGATACGCAGTATTTT	CASSRLTGTSEADTQYF
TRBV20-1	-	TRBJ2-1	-	TGCAGTGCTTTACGCTGGGACTTTGGAAATGAGCAGTTCTTC	CSALRWDFGNEQFF
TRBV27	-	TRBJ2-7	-	TGTGCCAGTTCCCCCGACGACAGGGACTACTACGAGCAGTACTTC	CASSPDDRDYYEQYF
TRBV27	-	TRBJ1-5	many	TGTGCCAGCAGCTTATTAGGGGGCAATCAGCCCCAGCATTTT	CASSLLGGNQPQHF
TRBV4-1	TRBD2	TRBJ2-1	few	TGCGCCAGCAGCCTAGGGACTAGCGGGGGGGCAGGTGAGCAGTTCTTC	CASSLGTSGGAGEQFF
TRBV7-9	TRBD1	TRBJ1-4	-	TGTGCCAGCAGCCTATGGACAGGGGGTGAGGAAAAACTGTTTTTT	CASSLWTGGEEKLFF
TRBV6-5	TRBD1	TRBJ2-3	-	TGTGCCAGCAGCCGAACTCCAGGGGGCTCAGATACGCAGTATTTT	CASSRTPGGSDTQYF
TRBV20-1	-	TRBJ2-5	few	TGCAGTGCTAGAGCTCCTGGGGGGGAGACCCAGTACTTC	CSARAPGGETQYF
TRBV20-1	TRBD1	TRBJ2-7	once	TGCAGTGCTTCCGGGACAGCCGCCTACGAGCAGTACTTC	CSASGTAAYEQYF
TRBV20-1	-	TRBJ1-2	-	TGCAGTGCCACATACCCTGGCAGGATCTATGGCTACACCTTC	CSATYPGRIYGYTF
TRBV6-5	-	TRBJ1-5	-	TGTGCCAGCAGTTATATTGGGTTGGGTCAGCCCCAGCATTTT	CASSYIGLGQPQHF
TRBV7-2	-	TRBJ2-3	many	TGTGCCAGCAGCTCACACGTCAGGTCAGATACGCAGTATTTT	CASSSHVRSDTQYF
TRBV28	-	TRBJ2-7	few	TGTGCCAGCAGTTTCGGCCATTGGGGGAGCTCCTACGAGCAGTACTTC	CASSFGHWGSSYEQYF
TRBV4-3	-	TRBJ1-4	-	TGCGCCAGCAGCCCTCGAGGGACCGGGGATGAAAAACTGTTTTTT	CASSPRGTGDEKLFF
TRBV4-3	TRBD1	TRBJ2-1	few	TGCGCCAGCAGTCGAACCGACAGGGGCTCCTACAATGAGCAGTTCTTC	CASSRTDRGSYNEQFF
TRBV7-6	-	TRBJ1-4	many	TGTGCCAGCAGCTTATGGCCCCAAGGGGAAAAACTGTTTTTT	CASSLWPQGEKLFF
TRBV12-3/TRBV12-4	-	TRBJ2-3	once	TGTGCCAGCGGTATAAGAGGGACAGATACGCAGTATTTT	CASGIRGTDTQYF
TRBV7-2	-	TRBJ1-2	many	TGTGCCAGCAGCTTAACCCTTATCTATGGCTACACCTTC	CASSLTLIYGYTF
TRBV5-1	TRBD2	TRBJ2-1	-	TGCGCCAGCAGCTTGATGGTAGCGGGATCCTCCTACAATGAGCAGTTCTTC	CASSLMVAGSSYNEQFF
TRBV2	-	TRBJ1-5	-	TGTGCCAGCGGGAGGCAGATGAGGGATCAGCCCCAGCATTTT	CASGRQMRDQPQHF
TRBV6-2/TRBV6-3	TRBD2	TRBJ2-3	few	TGTGCCAGCAGTTCTCTCCGACTAGCGGTTAGCACAGATACGCAGTATTTT	CASSSLRLAVSTDTQYF
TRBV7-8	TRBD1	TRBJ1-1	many	TGTGCCAGCAGCATCGACAGGGGAGGAAACACTGAAGCTTTCTTT	CASSIDRGGNTEAFF
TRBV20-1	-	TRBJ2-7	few	TGCAGTGCTAGAGATCAACTCTACGAGCAGTACTTC	CSARDQLYEQYF
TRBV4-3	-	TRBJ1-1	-	TGCGCCAGCAGCCAAGGGAGGGGGGCGAACACTGAAGCTTTCTTT	CASSQGRGANTEAFF